Below are 26 T cell receptor beta chains sequenced from a single sample in a study of OX40 agonist ivuxolimab in advanced cancers. Profiled with immunoSEQ multiplex PCR; TCRdb holds only in-frame clones, not every one. This sample has around 100,000 clones, with about 96% found just once. Here the sequenced sample was CD4+ or CD8+ T cells sorted from blood, taken in a trial of the OX40 agonist ivuxolimab. These receptors all stem from an adult with an advanced solid tumor such as melanoma, head and neck, liver or kidney cancer.

This chain connects TRBV28 to TRBJ1-1; the D is unclear. This CDR3 has 17 residues. Per the germline V gene, CDR1 is MDHEN and CDR2 is SYDVKM. V was shortened by 1 base and J by 1 base, with 16 bases between the two germline ends. CDR3 sequence reads: CASSLFSVRVGNTEAFF. The CDR3 DNA reads TGTGCCAGCAGTTTATTTAGTGTCCGGGTTGGGAACACTGAAGCTTTCTTT. Together with reference TRBV28 and TRBJ1-1, the CDR3 gives the full variable domain: DVKVTQSSRYLVKRTGEKVFLECVQDMDHENMFWYRQDPGLGLRLIYFSYDVKMKEKGDIPEGYSVSREKKERFSLILESASTNQTSMYLCASSLFSVRVGNTEAFFGQGTRLTVV.

V is TRBV27 and J is TRBJ2-1, with TRBD2 as a possible D gene (6 bases). Germline CDR1 is MNHEY and CDR2 is SMNVEV (reference sequence). With 2 bases removed from V and 3 bases from J, the gap between germline ends came to 11 bases. The CDR3 covers 15 residues. CDR3 in DNA: TGTGCCAGCAGTTTAGCGGGATGGGACTACAATGAGCAGTTCTTC. Encoded protein: CASSLAGWDYNEQFF.

This chain links TRBV2 with TRBJ2-3, with 7 bases identical to TRBD2. J lost 4 bases, V lost 3 bases, and 10 bases had no gene match. Per the germline V gene, CDR1 is SNHLY and CDR2 is FYNNEI. This CDR3 region has 16 residues. This chain's CDR3 is CASSEVAGVVADTQYF. The CDR3 DNA follows: TGTGCCAGCAGTGAGGTCGCGGGGGTGGTGGCAGATACGCAGTATTTT. The full variable domain, completed using reference TRBV2 and TRBJ2-3, is EPEVTQTPSHQVTQMGQEVILRCVPISNHLYFYWYRQILGQKVEFLVSFYNNEISEKSEIFDDQFSVERPDGSNFTLKIRSTKLEDSAMYFCASSEVAGVVADTQYFGPGTRLTVL.

This chain connects TRBV15 to TRBJ1-5, with D possibly TRBD1 on 6 matching bases. V lost 3 bases and J lost 4, with 13 bases in between. CDR1 and CDR2 from the germline V gene are LNHNV and YYDKDF (reference sequence). This CDR3 comprises 15 residues. For the CDR3, the DNA is TGTGCCACCAGCAGTAAACAGGGAGGAAATCAGCCCCAGCATTTT. Translating it yields CATSSKQGGNQPQHF.

This clone was seen just once. The chain employs TRBV5-4 and TRBJ1-6; 9 nucleotides agree with TRBD1. Trimming took 0 bases from V and 7 from J; bases not matched to a gene: 5. Germline V lookup: CDR1 SGHNT, CDR2 YYREEE (reference sequence). The CDR3 is 16 residues long. CDR3 sequence: CASSLEGTGLNSPLHF. The CDR3 DNA is TGTGCCAGCAGCTTGGAGGGGACAGGGCTAAATTCACCCCTCCACTTT.

The chain carries TRBV19 and TRBJ1-5, with D tentatively TRBD1 (5 bases). CDR1 is LNHDA and CDR2 is SQIVND in the germline V gene (reference sequence). The CDR3 spans 15 residues. Trimming cost V 7 bases and J 0 bases, with 13 bases left between them. The CDR3 sequence: CASNPQVDSNQPQHF. As DNA, the CDR3 is TGTGCCAGTAATCCACAGGTCGATAGCAATCAGCCCCAGCATTTT.

This clone appeared once. This chain links TRBV13 with TRBJ2-7; D ambiguous. The CDR3 contains 14 residues. Germline V gives CDR1 PRHDT, CDR2 FYEKMQ (reference sequence). Deletions cut 5 bases from V and 3 bases from J, with 14 bases between. CDR3 sequence (DNA): TGTGCCAGCAGCCCCCCGGTAGGTGACTACGAGCAGTACTTC. It specifies CASSPPVGDYEQYF.

The rearrangement joins TRBV19 to TRBJ2-1; D may be TRBD1 (6 bases). Germline V gives CDR1 LNHDA, CDR2 SQIVND (reference sequence). This CDR3 has 15 residues. Trimming took off 4 bases at V and 0 bases at J, with 10 bases between the two ends. The CDR3 here is CASSTTGASYNEQFF. Here the CDR3 DNA reads TGTGCCAGTAGTACGACAGGTGCCTCCTACAATGAGCAGTTCTTC.

The chain recombines TRBV4-3 with TRBJ2-7, with 7 bases lining up with TRBD1. The CDR3 has 14 amino acids. CDR1 is LGHNA, CDR2 YSLEER, per germline. V lost 4 bases to trimming and J lost 2 bases; unmatched junction nucleotides: 5. DNA of the CDR3: TGCGCCAGCAGCCTGACAGGGACCGCCTACGAGCAGTACTTC. Protein sequence: CASSLTGTAYEQYF.

This sequence joins TRBV5-4 and TRBJ1-2, with TRBD1 matching 8 bases. The CDR3 covers 16 residues. CDR1 SGHNT and CDR2 YYREEE come from the germline V gene (reference sequence). V was clipped by 4 bases and J by 6 bases; unmatched bases: 14. CDR3 sequence reads: CASSETLDRVLDGYTF. DNA of the CDR3: TGTGCCAGCAGCGAAACCCTGGACAGGGTTTTGGATGGCTACACCTTC.

This chain uses TRBV4-1 with TRBJ2-7; 7 positions agree with TRBD2. The CDR3 loop spans 15 amino acids. V lost 0 bases and J lost 1; bases outside the gene matches: 3. Germline V gene data show CDR1 as MGHRA and CDR2 as YSYEKL. This CDR3 reads CASSQELRESYEQYF. The CDR3 DNA reads TGCGCCAGCAGCCAAGAGTTGCGGGAGTCCTACGAGCAGTACTTC.

The chain combines TRBV4-2 with TRBJ2-2; D gene uncertain. The germline V gene has CDR1 LGHNA and CDR2 YNFKEQ. Trimming took 5 bases from V and 5 from J, leaving 9 bases between them. The CDR3 has 13 amino acids. The CDR3 reads CASSLAVTGELFF. DNA of the CDR3: TGTGCCAGCAGCTTGGCCGTTACCGGGGAGCTGTTTTTT.

This chain joins TRBV7-2 and TRBJ2-7; perhaps TRBD1 as D (5 bases). Germline V gives CDR1 SGHTA, CDR2 FQGNSA. The CDR3 extends over 13 amino acids. V lost 1 base to trimming and J lost 5 bases, with 9 bases between them. The CDR3 reads CASSLGGADEQYF. The CDR3 DNA reads TGTGCCAGCAGCTTAGGTGGGGCCGACGAGCAGTACTTC.

This rearrangement joins TRBV27 to TRBJ2-7, with D tentatively TRBD1 or TRBD2 (5 bases each). The CDR3 totals 15 residues. Between the trimmed V and J ends, which lost 2 bases and 3 bases, there was a span of 14 bases. In germline, CDR1 is MNHEY, CDR2 SMNVEV (reference sequence). CDR3 coding DNA: TGTGCCAGCAGTTTAACCCGGGGCCAAAACTACGAGCAGTACTTC. Residues: CASSLTRGQNYEQYF.

A single count supports this clone. The V and J genes are TRBV28 and TRBJ1-5, with D unclear. Between the trimmed V and J ends, which lost 6 bases and 2 bases, there was a span of 17 bases. CDR3 length: 16 amino acids. The germline CDR1 and CDR2 sequences are MDHEN and SYDVKM. CDR3 DNA sequence: TGTGCCAGCAGCCCGTCAAGGGTCAGCGGCAATCAGCCCCAGCATTTT. The encoded protein is CASSPSRVSGNQPQHF.

The gene calls are TRBV2 and TRBJ1-2, with D hard to call. Germline-derived CDR1 and CDR2 are SNHLY and FYNNEI. V gave up 2 bases and J gave up 6 bases, with 16 bases separating them. The length of the CDR3 is 15 residues. This chain's CDR3 is CASSERVSYTNGYTF. CDR3 DNA sequence: TGTGCCAGCAGTGAAAGGGTGTCCTACACCAATGGCTACACCTTC.

The chain employs TRBV6-1 and TRBJ1-1; the D is unclear. Trimming left V 3 bases short and J 7 bases short, with 15 bases between. This CDR3 region has 14 residues. Germline V CDR1 and CDR2: MNHNS, SASEGT. Here the CDR3 reads CASSDASELIEAFF. In nucleotides, the CDR3 is TGTGCCAGCAGTGACGCCTCCGAGCTGATTGAAGCTTTCTTT.

The chain has TRBV4-3 and TRBJ2-5; 10 bases map to TRBD2. With 4 bases clipped from V and 4 bases from J, the junction kept 3 bases outside the gene matches. This CDR3 comprises 14 residues. Germline CDR1 LGHNA, CDR2 YSLEER. The CDR3 DNA reads TGCGCCAGCAGCCCTAGACTAGCGGGAGAGACCCAGTACTTC. Translation: CASSPRLAGETQYF.

This clone was detected once. CDR3 in DNA: TGTGCCAGCAGGGACAGGAGCCCTGAAGCTTTCTTT. Translation: CASRDRSPEAFF. The chain employs TRBV6-5 and TRBJ1-1, with TRBD1 identical over 7 bases. V was clipped by 6 bases and J by 6 bases; unmatched bases: 4. Germline lookup yields CDR1 MNHEY and CDR2 SVGAGI. The CDR3 sequence is 12 residues long.

This chain connects TRBV9 to TRBJ2-7; possible D gene TRBD2, 6 bases. Germline V CDR1 and CDR2: SGDLS, YYNGEE. The CDR3 has 16 residues. With 3 bases removed from V and 3 bases from J, the gap between germline ends came to 19 bases. CDR3 amino acids: CASSAQPTSDYYEQYF. In nucleotides, the CDR3 is TGTGCCAGCAGCGCGCAACCGACTAGTGACTACTACGAGCAGTACTTC.

The chain is built from TRBV19 and TRBJ1-2; 10 nucleotides agree with TRBD1. Per germline, CDR1 LNHDA and CDR2 SQIVND (reference sequence). The ends lost 5 bases at V and 6 bases at J; junction bases unmatched: 3. The CDR3 has 13 amino acids. In DNA, the CDR3 is TGTGCCAGTAGTGCCGGGACAGGGGATGGCTACACCTTC. Translation gives CASSAGTGDGYTF.

The J gene is TRBJ1-6, the V gene TRBV7-8; D uncertain. Germline CDR1 and CDR2: SGHVS and FQNEAQ. V was pared by 4 bases and J by 8 bases, with 12 bases between. This CDR3 spans 14 amino acids. The CDR3 loop reads CASSSNSADSPLHF. The CDR3 bases are TGTGCCAGCAGCTCCAACTCCGCGGATTCACCCCTCCACTTT.

The chain employs TRBV5-6 and TRBJ2-1; 9 nucleotides line up with TRBD1. CDR3 size: 16 residues. Losses at the gene ends were 1 base for V and 6 bases for J; bases not matched to a gene: 8. Germline CDR1 reads SGHDT; CDR2 reads YYEEEE. CDR3 bases: TGTGCCAGCAGCTTGCCAGGAGGGACAGGGATCAATGAGCAGTTCTTC. The encoded protein is CASSLPGGTGINEQFF.

The chain joins TRBV4-1 to TRBJ1-2; D unclear. Germline-derived CDR1 and CDR2 are MGHRA and YSYEKL. The CDR3 runs 15 residues. Trimming took off 4 bases at V and 6 bases at J, with 18 bases between the two ends. The CDR3 spells CASSPTSGPLDGYTF. The CDR3 DNA sequence: TGCGCCAGCAGCCCTACCTCCGGGCCCCTGGATGGCTACACCTTC.

This clone has only one observation. This rearrangement joins TRBV11-2 to TRBJ2-7; 7 nucleotides agree with TRBD1. With 6 bases clipped from V and 6 bases from J, the junction kept 5 bases outside the gene matches. Germline CDR1 reads SGHAT; CDR2 reads FQNNGV. The CDR3 is 12 residues long. CDR3 sequence: CASSLTGVEQYF. The CDR3 region has the DNA TGTGCCAGCAGTTTAACAGGGGTCGAGCAGTACTTC.

CDR3 DNA: TGTGCTAGTGGTTCCCCGACAGAGTATAGCAATCAGCCCCAGCATTTT. Translated, it gives CASGSPTEYSNQPQHF. The chain employs TRBV12-5 and TRBJ1-5, with D perhaps TRBD1 (5 bases). The CDR3 covers 16 residues. V was shortened by 4 bases and J by 0 bases, with 13 bases between the two germline ends. Per germline, CDR1 LGHNT and CDR2 FRNRAP.